Below are 25 T cell receptor beta chains sequenced from a single sample in a study of patients and donors after allogeneic stem cell transplantation. TCRdb reanalysed the RT-PCR reads using MiXCR and keeps one entry per CDR3 protein. The sample yields more than 850,000 distinct CDR3 sequences, roughly 18% seen once. The source material was blood, either unsorted or a sorted T cell fraction (not recorded which). The receptors come from a human donor who was either an allogeneic HSCT recipient or a stem cell or donor lymphocyte infusion donor (not recorded which). It is not recorded whose cells these are; they may come from a transplant donor.

This clonotype has only a few counts. CDR3 nucleotides: TGTGCCAGCAGCGGAGACTACCGGGACAGGGGTTACTACACCTTC. This sequence encodes CASSGDYRDRGYYTF. This chain uses TRBV7-9 with TRBJ1-2, with 10 bases that match TRBD1. With 5 bases clipped from V and 10 bases from J, the junction kept 13 bases outside the gene matches. There are 15 residues in the CDR3. Germline CDR1 SEHNR, CDR2 FQNEAQ (reference sequence).

The V and J genes are TRBV25-1 and TRBJ2-1; TRBD1 is a possible D gene (6 bases). The length of the CDR3 is 14 residues. V lost 4 bases and J lost 3, with 10 bases in between. Germline assignment: CDR1 MGHDK and CDR2 SYGVNS. In nucleotides, the CDR3 is TGTGCCAGCAGTGGCAACAGGGTCTACAATGAGCAGTTCTTC. It encodes CASSGNRVYNEQFF.

This clonotype was seen a handful of times. V usage is TRBV6-2 or TRBV6-3 and J usage is TRBJ2-2, with TRBD2 identical over 8 bases. The CDR3 length is 16 residues. Germline V CDR1 and CDR2: MNHEY, SVGEGT. After removal of 6 bases from V and 1 base from J, the junction contained 7 bases not matched to a gene. CDR3 nucleotide sequence: TGTGCCAGCAGAGAAAGCGGGGGCCAGAACACCGGGGAGCTGTTTTTT. Its translation: CASRESGGQNTGELFF.

This clonotype was observed a handful of times. The chain recombines TRBV20-1 with TRBJ2-3, with D possibly TRBD2 on 7 matching bases. Germline V gene sequence: CDR1 DFQATT, CDR2 SNEGSKA (reference sequence). The CDR3 consists of 14 residues. Trimming shortened V by 3 bases and J by 6 bases, and 16 bases separated the two germline ends. CDR3 in amino acids: CSASRGGRDDTQYF. The CDR3 DNA reads as TGCAGTGCTAGTCGCGGGGGCCGAGACGATACGCAGTATTTT.

The chain carries TRBV27 and TRBJ2-3; 11 nucleotides match TRBD2. V lost 3 bases to trimming and J lost 6 bases; unmatched junction nucleotides: 8. CDR3 length: 16 amino acids. The germline V gene has CDR1 MNHEY and CDR2 SMNVEV (reference sequence). As DNA, the CDR3 is TGTGCCAGCAGTTTCTTAGCGGGAGGGCCCGGGGATACGCAGTATTTT. Translation: CASSFLAGGPGDTQYF.

J is TRBJ2-5 and V is TRBV29-1; D remains ambiguous. V lost 3 bases, J lost 5 bases, and 7 bases lay in between. Germline V gives CDR1 SQVTM, CDR2 ANQGSEA. The length of the CDR3 is 11 residues. The CDR3 reads CSVDWTETQYF. The DNA of the CDR3 is TGCAGCGTTGATTGGACGGAGACCCAGTACTTC. Full variable domain (outside the CDR3, taken from reference TRBV29-1 and TRBJ2-5): SAVISQKPSRDICQRGTSLTIQCQVDSQVTMMFWYRQQPGQSLTLIATANQGSEATYESGFVIDKFPISRPNLTFSTLTVSNMSPEDSSIYLCSVDWTETQYFGPGTRLLVL.

This clonotype was counted many times. The chain employs TRBV29-1 and TRBJ2-7, with a tentative D call TRBD2 (6 bases). The germline V gene has CDR1 SQVTM and CDR2 ANQGSEA. The CDR3 is 15 residues long. V lost 5 bases, J lost 5 bases, and 22 bases lay in between. The CDR3 reads CSVRFGGPDLNEQYF. CDR3 nucleotide sequence: TGCAGCGTTCGTTTCGGAGGGCCGGACCTCAACGAGCAGTACTTC.

This clonotype has a handful of counts. The rearrangement joins TRBV12-3 or TRBV12-4 to TRBJ1-1; maybe TRBD1 (6 bases). V was clipped by 6 bases and J by 5 bases, with 19 bases between them. The CDR3 covers 15 residues. CDR3 sequence (DNA): TGTGCCAGCAGGCTGAAGGGGGGGCCGGTGACTGAAGCTTTCTTT. This encodes CASRLKGGPVTEAFF.

In its sample, this clonotype was seen a few times. The genes are TRBV4-2 and TRBJ2-3; possibly TRBD1 for D (6 bases). The CDR3 length is 18 residues. From germline, CDR1 is LGHNA and CDR2 YNFKEQ. The germline V and J ends were trimmed by 3 bases and 4 bases, with 23 bases remaining between them. The CDR3 DNA is TGTGCCAGCAGCCATGGCTTTTGGACAGTATTCACATCAGATACGCAGTATTTT. Amino acids: CASSHGFWTVFTSDTQYF.

The chain couples TRBV5-1 to TRBJ2-7; possibly TRBD1 for D (6 bases). V dropped 0 bases and J dropped 5 bases, with 12 bases sitting between them. CDR3 size: 14 residues. The V gene's germline CDR1 is SGHRS and CDR2 YFSETQ. The CDR3 loop reads CASSLDGTRDEQYF. CDR3 nucleotides: TGCGCCAGCAGCTTGGATGGGACACGGGACGAGCAGTACTTC.

This clonotype was picked up a small number of times. The V gene is TRBV12-3 or TRBV12-4, the J gene TRBJ2-5, with 7 bases aligning to TRBD2. The CDR3 consists of 14 residues. V lost 3 bases and J lost 4; bases outside the gene matches: 5. The CDR3 protein is CASSFVGEGETQYF. CDR3 nucleotides: TGTGCCAGCAGTTTCGTTGGGGAGGGAGAGACCCAGTACTTC.

This clonotype was observed a few times. The J gene is TRBJ1-1, the V gene TRBV21-1. TRBV21-1 is reported as a pseudogene. The CDR3 is 14 residues long. The CDR3 DNA follows: TGTGCCAGCAGCCAAGGGGGTCTAGGTGAAAGACCTTTCTTT. Translation: CASSQGGLGERPFF.

With respect to this clonotype: This may arise from a read error, as a much more abundant clone is one base away. The chain combines TRBV2 with TRBJ2-3; a weak D match, TRBD1 (6 bases). The CDR3 runs 12 residues. V was cut by 1 base and J by 7 bases, with 6 bases left in between. The germline gives CDR1 SNHLY, CDR2 FYNNEI. The CDR3 loop reads CASSEGGHTQYF. CDR3 nucleotide sequence: TGTGCCAGCAGTGAAGGGGGGCATACGCAGTATTTT.

This sequence joins TRBV10-3 and TRBJ2-1, with 9 bases that match TRBD2. The V gene end was trimmed by 11 bases and the J gene end by 2 bases; junction bases not matched to a gene: 10. This CDR3 contains 15 residues. The germline gives CDR1 ENHRY, CDR2 SYGVKD. The CDR3 spells CASTSGGRTYNEQFF. The CDR3 coding sequence is TGTGCCTCTACCAGCGGGGGGCGCACCTACAATGAGCAGTTCTTC.

This chain joins TRBV3-1 and TRBJ2-7; D not certain. This CDR3 is 17 amino acids long. Looked up from germline, CDR1 is LGHDT and CDR2 is YNNKEL (reference sequence). Trimming took 2 bases from V and 3 from J, leaving 20 bases between them. For the CDR3, the DNA is TGTGCCAGCAGCCAATATAGGCAGGACGGCATCGTCTACGAGCAGTACTTC. This translates into CASSQYRQDGIVYEQYF.

This chain uses TRBV24-1 with TRBJ2-3; D tentatively fits TRBD1 or TRBD2 (5 bases each). This CDR3 has 15 amino acids. V lost 4 bases and J 6 bases, leaving 16 bases between the germline ends. Germline CDR1 KGHDR, CDR2 SFDVKD. For the CDR3, the DNA is TGTGCCACCAGTGAGACCGGGACCGACGTCGATACGCAGTATTTT. This translates into CATSETGTDVDTQYF.

This clonotype was found a few times. The chain employs TRBV24-1 and TRBJ2-3; 10 bases align to TRBD2. The CDR3 is 14 residues long. J was trimmed by 5 bases and V by 5 bases; bases with no gene match: 3. Germline V gives CDR1 KGHDR, CDR2 SFDVKD. In nucleotides, the CDR3 is TGTGCCACCAGTGCTAGCGGGGGCCGAGATACGCAGTATTTT. Its protein product is CATSASGGRDTQYF.

This clonotype has more than one count but fewer than ten. The chain has TRBV29-1 and TRBJ1-2, with TRBD1 as a possible D gene (5 bases). This CDR3 comprises 14 residues. Trimming removed 4 bases at V and 4 bases at J, with 16 bases between. CDR1 and CDR2 from the germline V gene are SQVTM and ANQGSEA. The CDR3 protein is CSVGVGGTGYGYTF. The CDR3 coding sequence is TGCAGCGTTGGCGTCGGGGGGACCGGCTATGGCTACACCTTC.

This clonotype has just a few counts. This chain connects TRBV13 to TRBJ1-1; 7 bases match TRBD1. This CDR3 is built from 14 residues. The germline V gene has CDR1 PRHDT and CDR2 FYEKMQ (reference sequence). Germline trimming cut 4 bases from V and 2 bases from J; bases unmatched to any gene: 4. CDR3 sequence reads: CASSWTGSNTEAFF. The CDR3 DNA follows: TGTGCCAGCAGCTGGACAGGATCAAACACTGAAGCTTTCTTT.

The table lists this clonotype with a few counts. The chain recombines TRBV5-1 with TRBJ1-1, with no clear D. CDR3 length: 13 residues. Germline V lookup: CDR1 SGHRS, CDR2 YFSETQ. The germline V and J ends were trimmed by 4 bases and 6 bases, with 13 bases remaining between them. CDR3 bases: TGCGCCAGCAGCAAAGACTTGGTCGCTGAAGCTTTCTTT. This translates into CASSKDLVAEAFF.

There are a few counts of this clonotype. V usage is TRBV6-1 and J usage is TRBJ2-1, with TRBD2 matching 10 bases. Germline CDR1 and CDR2: MNHNS and SASEGT. V gave up 3 bases and J gave up 4 bases; unmatched junction bases: 3. This CDR3 is built from 15 residues. CDR3 DNA: TGTGCCAGCAGTGAGGGGACTAGCGTTTACAATGAGCAGTTCTTC. Its protein product is CASSEGTSVYNEQFF.

This clonotype was seen a handful of times. This rearrangement joins TRBV28 to TRBJ1-2; unclear D gene. V was pared by 6 bases and J by 7 bases, with 12 bases between. The germline gives CDR1 MDHEN, CDR2 SYDVKM. This CDR3 is built from 12 residues. CDR3 residues: CASSGALRGYTF. The DNA of the CDR3 is TGTGCCAGCAGCGGAGCGCTTCGTGGCTACACCTTC.

DNA of the CDR3: TGCAGCGTGGAAAGGGGACAGATGTTTATGACTGAAGCTTTCTTT. Protein: CSVERGQMFMTEAFF. This chain joins TRBV29-1 and TRBJ1-1; TRBD1 aligns across 7 bases. Germline V gene data show CDR1 as SQVTM and CDR2 as ANQGSEA. The V segment lost 6 bases and the J segment 5 bases; nucleotides outside the gene matches: 15. The CDR3 consists of 15 residues.

This chain connects TRBV2 to TRBJ1-4; D possibly corresponds to TRBD1 (5 bases). The germline V gene encodes CDR1 SNHLY and CDR2 FYNNEI. The CDR3 is 13 residues long. Trimming stripped 7 bases from V and 7 bases from J, with 13 bases between. The CDR3 nucleotides are TGTGCCAGCAATGGGGACGCGAGTGAAAAACTGTTTTTT. It specifies CASNGDASEKLFF.

This clonotype was seen ten or more times. CDR3 protein: CASSFLRGEQYF. CDR3 coding DNA: TGTGCCAGCAGTTTTCTCAGGGGTGAGCAGTACTTC. V usage is TRBV12-3 or TRBV12-4 and J usage is TRBJ2-7; TRBD1 is a possible D gene (6 bases). The CDR3 covers 12 residues. V lost 3 bases and J 7 bases, leaving 10 bases between the germline ends.